This paragraph reports one T cell receptor (beta chain). Antigen: not known. In germline, CDR1 is SGHVS, CDR2 FNYEAQ. Trimming took off 2 bases at V and 5 bases at J, with 15 bases between the two ends. The CDR3 contains 15 residues. The source of the sample is a study of T cells in localized non-small cell lung cancer. Findings of the study overall: Uninvolved adjacent lung had the highest recorded T cell clonality, with tumor below it. Blood T cell density predicted longer survival; adjacent-lung clonality, shorter.

Clones were read by immunoSEQ multiplex PCR, and TCRdb kept only the in-frame ones, dropping some. The sample lists 45,000 to 65,000 clones; roughly 80% were seen once. Specimen: PBMCs, collected before any cancer treatment. The V and J genes are TRBV7-6 and TRBJ2-5; perhaps TRBD1 as D (6 bases). The sequence was collected from a woman between 35 and 75 years old with stage II lung adenocarcinoma. The DNA for the CDR3 is TGTGCCAGCAGCTTACTCTCAGGGGTGGGGGAGACCCAGTACTTC. This codes for CASSLLSGVGETQYF.